The 20 T cell receptor beta chains below come from one sample, sequenced in a study of tumor-infiltrating lymphocytes in primary liver carcinoma (dated by TCRdb to 2016 to 2017). The sequencer listed for this sample is Illumina HiSeq 2500. A constant-region primer and ProtoScript II reverse transcriptase were used to reverse-transcribe TCRbeta-specific cDNA from roughly 0.55 ug total RNA. Construction of the TCRbeta libraries relied on three nested rounds of multiplex PCR, following a slightly modified ARM-PCR procedure. Multiplex TRBV1-TRBV30 forward primers and a Cbeta reverse primer were used in the first two PCR rounds, each of which was run for approximately 9 cycles. TCRdb reran the public reads through fastp at Q25 and MiXCR, keeping productive beta chains. Identical CDR3 protein sequences are pooled into one entry, listed with their most common genes and DNA. Counted in this sample were about 32,000 distinct CDR3 sequences; 70% to 85% of them appeared once. The top ten clonotypes cover roughly 15% of the sample.

Without any cell sorting, total RNA and DNA were extracted together from roughly 21-30 mg of bulk tissue using the AllPrep DNA/RNA mini kit. Sequenced material: liver tumor tissue from sampling region 4. The sample's cell subset or site label, decoded: tumor region T4, right-lateral pole. Every receptor here comes from a man aged 35-49 years with primary liver carcinoma and hepatitis B virus infection.

CDR3 nucleotides: TGTGCCAGCAATTCCCCACCAGGGCAGGGGTCTTACGAGCAGTACTTC. It encodes CASNSPPGQGSYEQYF. The chain combines TRBV6-5 with TRBJ2-7; D is perhaps TRBD1 (6 bases). CDR1 is MNHEY and CDR2 is SVGAGI in the germline V gene. This CDR3 spans 16 amino acids. Trimming took 7 bases from V and 4 from J, leaving 23 bases between them.

Points on this clonotype: Relative to the germline gene, one junction end is altered; a read error may explain this. The chain carries TRBV6-2 or TRBV6-3 and TRBJ2-2, with no clear D. The germline CDR1 and CDR2 sequences are MNHEY and SVGEGT. This CDR3 contains 13 residues. CDR3 loop: CASSYSNTWELFF. CDR3 DNA sequence: TGCGCCAGCAGTTACTCGAATACCTGGGAGCTGTTTTTT.

As concerns this clonotype: A much larger clone differs by one base, so this may be a read error. The rearrangement links TRBV28 to TRBJ2-7; 7 bases line up with TRBD1. This CDR3 contains 16 residues. Germline V gene lookup returns CDR1 MDHEN and CDR2 SYDVKM. As DNA, the CDR3 is TGTGTCAGCAGTTTAGAGGGGGCTTATGGGGCCTACGAGCAGTACTTC. This translates into CVSSLEGAYGAYEQYF.

The chain carries TRBV2 and TRBJ1-5; D unclear. V lost 6 bases, J lost 2 bases, and 11 bases lay in between. The CDR3 sequence is 14 residues long. CDR1 and CDR2 (germline): SNHLY, FYNNEI. The CDR3: CASSALGGNQPQHF. In DNA, the CDR3 is TGTGCCAGCAGCGCGCTAGGAGGCAATCAGCCCCAGCATTTT.

This clonotype was recorded only once. The chain uses TRBV28 and TRBJ2-4; the D is unclear. Trimming took 9 bases from V and 1 from J, leaving 7 bases between them. The CDR3 totals 12 residues. CDR1 and CDR2 (germline): MDHEN, SYDVKM. CDR3 protein: CARSPAKNIQYF. The CDR3 coding sequence is TGTGCCAGGAGCCCCGCCAAAAACATTCAGTACTTC.

This clonotype was seen more than once but under ten times. J is TRBJ2-3 and V is TRBV7-2, with 8 bases matching TRBD2. The CDR3 runs 14 residues. The ends lost 2 bases at V and 6 bases at J; junction bases unmatched: 4. CDR1 and CDR2 from the germline V gene are SGHTA and FQGNSA. CDR3 in amino acids: CASSLIGGADTQYF. The CDR3 DNA is TGTGCCAGCAGCTTAATCGGGGGGGCGGATACGCAGTATTTT.

As concerns this clonotype: One end of the junction does not line up with germline, which may come from a read error. This chain connects TRBV30 to TRBJ2-5; D is perhaps TRBD1 (6 bases). CDR1 is GTSNPN and CDR2 is SVGIG in the germline V gene (reference sequence). The CDR3 is 13 residues long. The CDR3 reads CASSKRSGETQYF. DNA of the CDR3: TGTGCCTCGAGTAAGAGATCAGGGGAGACTCAGTATTTC.

Of note for this clonotype: The junction differs from germline at one of its ends, possibly a read error. The chain combines TRBV30 with TRBJ2-1; a weak D match, TRBD1 (5 bases). CDR1 and CDR2 (germline): GTSNPN, SVGIG (reference sequence). The CDR3 is 15 amino acids. For the CDR3, the DNA is TGTGCCAGGAGTGTAAGGGGCAACTCCTACGATGAGCAGTTCTTC. Amino acids: CARSVRGNSYDEQFF. Supplemented by reference TRBV30 and TRBJ2-1, the full variable domain reads SQTIHQWPATLVQPVGSPLSLECTVEGTSNPNLYWYRQAAGRGLQLLFYSVGIGQISSEVPQNLSASRPQDRQFILSSKKLLLSDSGFYLCARSVRGNSYDEQFFGPGTRLTVL.

V is TRBV5-1 and J is TRBJ2-2; 8 nucleotides agree with TRBD1. V dropped 6 bases and J dropped 5; count of bases not matched to a gene: 9. CDR3 length: 15 residues. Germline V CDR1 and CDR2: SGHRS, YFSETQ. CDR3 bases: TGCGCCAGCATCATACAGGGGGTAGGGACCGGGGAGCTGTTTTTT. Translation: CASIIQGVGTGELFF.

The V gene is TRBV4-3, the J gene TRBJ1-6, with a tentative D call TRBD1 (6 bases). This CDR3 spans 16 amino acids. V was pared by 7 bases and J by 7 bases, with 20 bases between. Germline values: CDR1 LGHNA, CDR2 YSLEER. CDR3 sequence (DNA): TGCGCCAGCAAGTCCTGGGACAAGGGAAGGAATTCACCCCTCCACTTT. Its protein is CASKSWDKGRNSPLHF.

Points on this clonotype: One end of the junction fails to match germline, which may point to a read error. The rearrangement links TRBV29-1 to TRBJ1-1, with TRBD1 as a possible D gene (6 bases). This CDR3 is built from 15 residues. The germline CDR1 and CDR2 sequences are SQVTM and ANQGSEA. DNA for the CDR3: TGTAGCGGGAGACAGGAAGACTATCAGAACACTGAAACTTTCTTT. Residues: CSGRQEDYQNTETFF.

Ten or more counts support this clonotype. This sequence may be a read error, since a much larger clone differs from it by one base. V is TRBV5-1 and J is TRBJ2-5; D is perhaps TRBD1 or TRBD2 (5 bases each). This CDR3 is built from 13 residues. CDR1 SGHRS and CDR2 YFSETQ come from the germline V gene. The CDR3 DNA reads TGCGCCAGCAGCGTGGGGGACGGAGAGGCCCAGTACTTC. This sequence encodes CASSVGDGEAQYF.

As to this clonotype: One junction end does not reproduce the germline sequence, and a read error may be involved. The V call is TRBV11-3, the J call TRBJ2-1, with D hard to call. Per the germline V gene, CDR1 is SGHNT and CDR2 is YENEEA. There are 14 residues in the CDR3. The DNA of the CDR3 is TGTGCCGGCAGCTTAGGCATCTTGAACAATGAGCAGTTCTTC. This sequence encodes CAGSLGILNNEQFF.

In the case of this clonotype: This may arise from a read error, as a much more abundant clone is one base away. V usage is TRBV7-3 and J usage is TRBJ1-2; the D gene is possibly TRBD1 (6 bases). V lost 6 bases and J 7 bases, leaving 15 bases between the germline ends. The germline V gene has CDR1 SGHTA and CDR2 FQGTGA. There are 13 residues in the CDR3. CDR3 sequence: CASSRDKRSGYTF. The CDR3 DNA reads as TGTGCCAGCAGTCGGGACAAGAGGAGTGGCTACACCTTC.

The chain employs TRBV6-1 and TRBJ2-2; possibly TRBD2 for D (6 bases). Germline V gives CDR1 MNHNS, CDR2 SASEGT. The ends were cut back, 4 bases at V and 6 bases at J, with 18 bases in the middle. This CDR3 spans 16 amino acids. CDR3 in DNA: TGTGCCAGCAGTGCAATCCTCACTAGCTTACCCGGGGAGCTGTTTTTT. Encoded protein: CASSAILTSLPGELFF.

On this clonotype: The conserved final phenylalanine or tryptophan is absent from the CDR3, which likely points to a read error. The CDR3 DNA is TGTGTCAGCAACTTCCAGATCTACGAGCAGTACTCC. Translated, it gives CVSNFQIYEQYS. The rearrangement uses TRBV5-6 and TRBJ2-7; D is undetermined. CDR3 size: 12 residues. CDR1 and CDR2 from the germline V gene are SGHDT and YYEEEE.

Concerning this clonotype itself: An end of the junction differs from the germline gene, which may be a read error. The gene calls are TRBV5-1 and TRBJ2-1, with 7 bases aligning to TRBD1. Germline V CDR1 and CDR2: SGHRS, YFSETQ. The CDR3 contains 15 residues. Written as DNA, the CDR3 is TGCGCCAGCAGCTCTCAGGGGGTAGCCTACAATAAGCAGTTCTTC. As protein: CASSSQGVAYNKQFF. Filled out from reference TRBV5-1 and TRBJ2-1, the complete variable domain reads KAGVTQTPRYLIKTRGQQVTLSCSPISGHRSVSWYQQTPGQGLQFLFEYFSETQRNKGNFPGRFSGRQFSNSRSEMNVSTLELGDSALYLCASSSQGVAYNKQFFGPGTRLTVL.

A single count supports this clonotype. The gene calls are TRBV5-4 and TRBJ2-3, with unresolved D. Germline lookup yields CDR1 SGHNT and CDR2 YYREEE (reference sequence). V was pared by 4 bases and J by 7 bases, with 13 bases between. The CDR3 length is 13 residues. The CDR3 here is CASSPQSLNTQYF. The CDR3 DNA reads TGTGCCAGCAGCCCCCAGAGTCTTAATACGCAGTATTTT.

With respect to this clonotype: A junction end diverges from the germline sequence, so it may reflect a read error. V gene TRBV9 combines with J gene TRBJ1-1, with a possible D match to TRBD1 (6 bases). The CDR3 is 12 residues long. Germline CDR1 and CDR2: SGDLS and YYNGEE. CDR3 sequence reads: CASSPGGLEALF. The DNA of the CDR3 is TGTGCCAGCAGCCCGGGGGGGCTTGAAGCTCTCTTT.

This clonotype was seen repeatedly, ten times or more. Being one base from a much bigger clone, this may be a read error. The V call is TRBV5-1, the J call TRBJ1-1; D is unresolved. The length of the CDR3 is 13 residues. Germline V lookup: CDR1 SGHRS, CDR2 YFSETQ. V was shortened by 0 bases and J by 11 bases, with 14 bases between the two germline ends. The CDR3, as DNA: TGCGCCAGCAGCTTGGAACCGTCGGGTTCGGCTTTCTTT. Translated: CASSLEPSGSAFF.